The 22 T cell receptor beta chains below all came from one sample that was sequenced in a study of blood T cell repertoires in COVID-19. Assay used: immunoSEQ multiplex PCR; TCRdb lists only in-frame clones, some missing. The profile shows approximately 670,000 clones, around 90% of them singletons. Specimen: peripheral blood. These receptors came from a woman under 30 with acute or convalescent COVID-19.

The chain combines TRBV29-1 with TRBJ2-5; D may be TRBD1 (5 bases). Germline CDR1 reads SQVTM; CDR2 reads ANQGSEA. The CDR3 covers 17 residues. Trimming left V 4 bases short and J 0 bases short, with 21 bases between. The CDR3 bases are TGCAGCGTTGGGGCACCCACAGGTTTCTCGTACCAAGAGACCCAGTACTTC. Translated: CSVGAPTGFSYQETQYF.

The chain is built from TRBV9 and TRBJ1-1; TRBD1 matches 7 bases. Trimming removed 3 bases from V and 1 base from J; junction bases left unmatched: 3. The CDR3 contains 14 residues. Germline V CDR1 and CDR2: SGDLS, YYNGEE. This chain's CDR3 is CASSGQGKNTEAFF. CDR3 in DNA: TGTGCCAGCAGCGGACAGGGAAAGAACACTGAAGCTTTCTTT.

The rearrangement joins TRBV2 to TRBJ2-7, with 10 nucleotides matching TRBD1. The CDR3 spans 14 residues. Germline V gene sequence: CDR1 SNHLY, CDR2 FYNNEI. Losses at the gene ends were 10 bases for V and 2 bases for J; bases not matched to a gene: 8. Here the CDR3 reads CAINRDRGAYEQYF. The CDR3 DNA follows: TGTGCCATCAACCGGGACAGGGGTGCCTACGAGCAGTACTTC. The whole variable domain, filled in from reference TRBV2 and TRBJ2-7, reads EPEVTQTPSHQVTQMGQEVILRCVPISNHLYFYWYRQILGQKVEFLVSFYNNEISEKSEIFDDQFSVERPDGSNFTLKIRSTKLEDSAMYFCAINRDRGAYEQYFGPGTRLTVT.

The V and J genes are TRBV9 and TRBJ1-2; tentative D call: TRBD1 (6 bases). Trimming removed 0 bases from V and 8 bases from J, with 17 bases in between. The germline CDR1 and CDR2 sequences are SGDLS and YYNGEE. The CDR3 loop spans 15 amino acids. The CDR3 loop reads CASSVVKGYREGYTF. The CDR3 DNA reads TGTGCCAGCAGCGTAGTAAAGGGCTACAGGGAGGGCTACACCTTC.

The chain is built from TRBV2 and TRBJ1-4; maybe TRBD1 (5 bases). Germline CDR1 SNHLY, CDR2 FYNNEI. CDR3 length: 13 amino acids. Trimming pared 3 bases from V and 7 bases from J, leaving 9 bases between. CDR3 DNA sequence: TGTGCCAGCAGTGACAGGGTAACTGAAAAACTGTTTTTT. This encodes CASSDRVTEKLFF.

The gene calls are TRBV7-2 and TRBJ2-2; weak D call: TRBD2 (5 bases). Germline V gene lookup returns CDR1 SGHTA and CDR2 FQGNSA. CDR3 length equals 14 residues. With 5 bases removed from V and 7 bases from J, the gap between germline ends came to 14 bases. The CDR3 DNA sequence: TGTGCCAGCAGCCACGGACTGCCCCTCGGGGAGCTGTTTTTT. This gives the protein CASSHGLPLGELFF.

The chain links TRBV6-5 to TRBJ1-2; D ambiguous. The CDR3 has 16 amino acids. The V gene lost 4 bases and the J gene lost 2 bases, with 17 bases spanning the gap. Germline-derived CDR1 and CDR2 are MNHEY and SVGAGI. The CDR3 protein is CASSWRGGSLNYGYTF. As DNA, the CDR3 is TGTGCCAGCAGTTGGCGAGGCGGCAGTTTGAACTATGGCTACACCTTC.

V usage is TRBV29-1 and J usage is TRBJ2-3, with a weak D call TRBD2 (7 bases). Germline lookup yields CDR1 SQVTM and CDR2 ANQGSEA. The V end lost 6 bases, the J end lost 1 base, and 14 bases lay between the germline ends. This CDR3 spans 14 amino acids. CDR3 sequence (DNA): TGCAGCGTGGATGGGGGGGCCCGCACAGATACGCAGTATTTT. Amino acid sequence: CSVDGGARTDTQYF.

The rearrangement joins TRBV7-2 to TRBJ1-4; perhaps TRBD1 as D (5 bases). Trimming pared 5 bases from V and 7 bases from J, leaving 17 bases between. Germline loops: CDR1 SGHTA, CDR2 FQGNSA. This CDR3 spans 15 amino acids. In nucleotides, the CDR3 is TGTGCCAGCAGCCCGGACCTGTATGGGGCTGAAAAACTGTTTTTT. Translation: CASSPDLYGAEKLFF.

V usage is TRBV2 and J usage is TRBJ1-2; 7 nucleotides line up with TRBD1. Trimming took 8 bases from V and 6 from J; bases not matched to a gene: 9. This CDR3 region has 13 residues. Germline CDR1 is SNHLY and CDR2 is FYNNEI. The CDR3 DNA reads TGTGCCAGCCGGGACAGCTTAAGGGATGGCTACACCTTC. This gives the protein CASRDSLRDGYTF.

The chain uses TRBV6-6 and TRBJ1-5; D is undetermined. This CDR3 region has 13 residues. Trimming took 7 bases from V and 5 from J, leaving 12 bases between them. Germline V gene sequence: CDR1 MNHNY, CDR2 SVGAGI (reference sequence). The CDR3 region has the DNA TGTGCCAGCACTATTGGGAGGGATCAGCCCCAGCATTTT. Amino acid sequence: CASTIGRDQPQHF.

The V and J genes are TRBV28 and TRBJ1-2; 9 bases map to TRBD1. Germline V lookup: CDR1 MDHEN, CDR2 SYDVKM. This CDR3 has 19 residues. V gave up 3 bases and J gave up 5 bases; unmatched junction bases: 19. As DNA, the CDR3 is TGTGCCAGCAGTTTGATCGTTGGGAGGACAGGGGATTTTTGGTATGGCTACACCTTC. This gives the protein CASSLIVGRTGDFWYGYTF.

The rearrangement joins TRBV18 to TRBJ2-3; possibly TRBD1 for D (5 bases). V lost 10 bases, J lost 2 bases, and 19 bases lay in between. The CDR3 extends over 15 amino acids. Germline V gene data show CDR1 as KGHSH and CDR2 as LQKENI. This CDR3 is CANSPGHLITDTQYF. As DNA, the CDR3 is TGTGCCAACTCTCCAGGACACCTTATCACAGATACGCAGTATTTT.

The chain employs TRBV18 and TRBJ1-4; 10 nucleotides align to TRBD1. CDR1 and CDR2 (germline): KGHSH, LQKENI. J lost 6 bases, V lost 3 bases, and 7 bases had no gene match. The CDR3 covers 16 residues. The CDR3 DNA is TGTGCCAGCTCACCGTTTACCGGGACAGGGGATGAAAAACTGTTTTTT. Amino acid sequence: CASSPFTGTGDEKLFF. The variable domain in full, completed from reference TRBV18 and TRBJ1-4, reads NAGVMQNPRHLVRRRGQEARLRCSPMKGHSHVYWYRQLPEEGLKFMVYLQKENIIDESGMPKERFSAEFPKEGPSILRIQQVVRGDSAAYFCASSPFTGTGDEKLFFGSGTQLSVL.

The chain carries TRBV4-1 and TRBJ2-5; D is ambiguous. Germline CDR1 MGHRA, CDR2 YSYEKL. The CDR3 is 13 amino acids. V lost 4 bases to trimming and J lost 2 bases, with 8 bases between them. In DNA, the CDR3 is TGCGCCAGCAGCCGAGCTCTGCAAGAGACCCAGTACTTC. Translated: CASSRALQETQYF.

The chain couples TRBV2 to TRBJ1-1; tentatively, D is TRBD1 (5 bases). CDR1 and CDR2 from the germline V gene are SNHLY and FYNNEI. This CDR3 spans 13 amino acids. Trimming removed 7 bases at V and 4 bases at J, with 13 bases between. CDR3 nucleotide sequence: TGTGCCAGCAACACCCAGGGTGGCACTGAAGCTTTCTTT. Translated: CASNTQGGTEAFF.

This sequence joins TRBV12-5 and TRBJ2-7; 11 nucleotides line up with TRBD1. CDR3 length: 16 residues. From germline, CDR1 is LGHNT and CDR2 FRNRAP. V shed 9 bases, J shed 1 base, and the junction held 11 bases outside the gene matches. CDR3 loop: CASDGQGATGSYEQYF. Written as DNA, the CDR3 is TGTGCTAGCGATGGACAGGGGGCGACCGGGTCCTACGAGCAGTACTTC.

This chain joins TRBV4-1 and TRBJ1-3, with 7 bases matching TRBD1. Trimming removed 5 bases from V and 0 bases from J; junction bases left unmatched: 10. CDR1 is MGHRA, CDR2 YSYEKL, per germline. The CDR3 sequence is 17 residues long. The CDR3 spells CASSKGDSFISGNTIYF. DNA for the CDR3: TGCGCCAGCAGCAAAGGGGACAGCTTCATCTCTGGAAACACCATATATTTT.

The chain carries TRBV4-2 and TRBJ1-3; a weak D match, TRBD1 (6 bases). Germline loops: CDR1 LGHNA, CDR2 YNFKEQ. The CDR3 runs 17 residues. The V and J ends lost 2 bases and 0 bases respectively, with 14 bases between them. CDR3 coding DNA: TGTGCCAGCAGCCAAAGGACAGTGATGTCCTCTGGAAACACCATATATTTT. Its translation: CASSQRTVMSSGNTIYF.

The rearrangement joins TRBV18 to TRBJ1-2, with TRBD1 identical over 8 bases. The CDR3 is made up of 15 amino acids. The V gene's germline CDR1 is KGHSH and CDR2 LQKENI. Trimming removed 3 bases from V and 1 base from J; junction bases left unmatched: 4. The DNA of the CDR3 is TGTGCCAGCTCACCGGGGGGACAGGTTAACTATGGCTACACCTTC. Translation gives CASSPGGQVNYGYTF.

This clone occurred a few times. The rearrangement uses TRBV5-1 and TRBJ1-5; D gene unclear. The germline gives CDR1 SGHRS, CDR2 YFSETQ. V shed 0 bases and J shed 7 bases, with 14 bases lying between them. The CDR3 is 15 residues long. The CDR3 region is CASSLDGVGLQPQHF. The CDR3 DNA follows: TGCGCCAGCAGCTTGGACGGGGTTGGACTACAGCCCCAGCATTTT.

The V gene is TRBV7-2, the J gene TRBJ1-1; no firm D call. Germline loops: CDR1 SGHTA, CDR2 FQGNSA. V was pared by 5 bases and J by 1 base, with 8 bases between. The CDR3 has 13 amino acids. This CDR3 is CASSLTANTEAFF. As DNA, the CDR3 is TGTGCCAGCAGCCTAACAGCGAACACTGAAGCTTTCTTT.